The rows below give T cell receptor beta chains drawn from one sample of a study of CD8+CD57+ T cells in acquired aplastic anemia. MiXCR, run by TCRdb on the reads, gives a single entry per CDR3 protein. The table shows about 48,000 distinct CDR3 sequences, with about 78% occurring only once. Sequencing input: sorted CD4+, CD8+, or CD8+CD57+ T cells (not recorded which) from PBMCs. These receptors were obtained from a human donor in good health, serving as a control. Both conserved end residues are trimmed from each CDR3. Rows may omit the clone size; those that give it use once, few, many or a size class.

v_call: TRBV10-1; clone_size: -; j_call: TRBJ2-7; cdr3_aa: ASSEVRSDEQY
v_call: TRBV20-1; clone_size: -; j_call: TRBJ2-7; cdr3_aa: SARLRGLPVSQQY
v_call: TRBV15; clone_size: -; j_call: TRBJ2-7; cdr3_aa: ATSRDWGGSYEQY
v_call: TRBV9; clone_size: -; j_call: TRBJ2-1; cdr3_aa: ASGSGPNNEQF
v_call: TRBV24-1; clone_size: -; j_call: TRBJ2-1; cdr3_aa: ATSDLPGYNEQF
v_call: TRBV19; clone_size: -; j_call: TRBJ1-1; cdr3_aa: ASSIGTEAF
v_call: TRBV2; clone_size: -; j_call: TRBJ2-7; cdr3_aa: ASKLAESSYEQY
v_call: TRBV10-3; clone_size: -; j_call: TRBJ1-6; cdr3_aa: AISEPMKNSPLH
v_call: TRBV15; clone_size: -; j_call: TRBJ2-7; cdr3_aa: ATSRERGGGQY
v_call: TRBV29-1; clone_size: -; j_call: TRBJ2-3; cdr3_aa: SVASPTDTQY
v_call: TRBV15; clone_size: once; j_call: TRBJ2-1; cdr3_aa: ATSRGLTRSYNEQF
v_call: TRBV2; clone_size: -; j_call: TRBJ2-3; cdr3_aa: ASSGGPSNTDTQY
v_call: TRBV10-3; clone_size: -; j_call: TRBJ1-2; cdr3_aa: VGSTGQFYGYT
v_call: TRBV11-1; clone_size: -; j_call: TRBJ2-1; cdr3_aa: ASSPGDNEQF
v_call: TRBV7-9; clone_size: -; j_call: TRBJ2-3; cdr3_aa: ASTRTDTQY
v_call: TRBV7-9; clone_size: -; j_call: TRBJ1-1; cdr3_aa: ASTSRDTEAF
v_call: TRBV29-1; clone_size: few; j_call: TRBJ2-1; cdr3_aa: SVEASDRRSYNEQF
v_call: TRBV10-3; clone_size: -; j_call: TRBJ2-5; cdr3_aa: AISPTGSGIETQY
v_call: TRBV10-2; clone_size: few; j_call: TRBJ1-2; cdr3_aa: ASYAAGIYGYT
v_call: TRBV27; clone_size: many; j_call: TRBJ1-2; cdr3_aa: ASSLTGDSYGYT
v_call: TRBV29-1; clone_size: few; j_call: TRBJ1-1; cdr3_aa: SVEVGPNTEAF
v_call: TRBV11-1; clone_size: few; j_call: TRBJ2-3; cdr3_aa: ASSLAPTSGSTDTQY
v_call: TRBV7-2; clone_size: -; j_call: TRBJ2-7; cdr3_aa: ASSQSPGYEQY
v_call: TRBV25-1; clone_size: -; j_call: TRBJ1-5; cdr3_aa: ASSPGTGGSGLQH
v_call: TRBV7-2; clone_size: -; j_call: TRBJ1-2; cdr3_aa: ASSPLPGSNYGYT
v_call: TRBV9; clone_size: -; j_call: TRBJ1-6; cdr3_aa: ASSVSPTVTTSPLH
v_call: TRBV6-5; clone_size: many; j_call: TRBJ1-3; cdr3_aa: ASMGPSSGNTIY
v_call: TRBV7-9; clone_size: medium-sized; j_call: TRBJ2-7; cdr3_aa: ASSSDRGPYYEQY
v_call: TRBV2; clone_size: -; j_call: TRBJ2-5; cdr3_aa: ASSEGLETQY
v_call: TRBV19; clone_size: medium-sized; j_call: TRBJ1-1; cdr3_aa: ASSTLRENTEAF
v_call: TRBV20-1; clone_size: -; j_call: TRBJ2-3; cdr3_aa: SARGRGPRGTSGATDTQY
v_call: TRBV15; clone_size: -; j_call: TRBJ2-7; cdr3_aa: ATSSPQGNEQY
v_call: TRBV11-1; clone_size: few; j_call: TRBJ2-1; cdr3_aa: ASSPFRDSLYNEQF
v_call: TRBV9; clone_size: -; j_call: TRBJ2-5; cdr3_aa: ASSVGGGKETQY
v_call: TRBV20-1; clone_size: -; j_call: TRBJ2-7; cdr3_aa: SATPSEGDEQY
v_call: TRBV11-2; clone_size: -; j_call: -; cdr3_aa: ASSLFPPAGSETQY
v_call: TRBV24-1; clone_size: -; j_call: TRBJ2-3; cdr3_aa: ATSGSGGTQY
v_call: TRBV7-9; clone_size: -; j_call: TRBJ2-7; cdr3_aa: ASSRPGNEQY
v_call: TRBV19; clone_size: -; j_call: TRBJ1-5; cdr3_aa: ASSISGQSFYGNQPQH
v_call: TRBV7-9; clone_size: few; j_call: TRBJ2-7; cdr3_aa: ASSLGHLYEQY
v_call: TRBV19; clone_size: -; j_call: TRBJ2-1; cdr3_aa: ASSIRAQGDEQF
v_call: TRBV11-2; clone_size: -; j_call: TRBJ1-5; cdr3_aa: ASSFSARTAPQH
v_call: TRBV12-3/TRBV12-4; clone_size: medium-sized; j_call: TRBJ2-7; cdr3_aa: ASSLGSYEQY
v_call: TRBV7-9; clone_size: many; j_call: TRBJ1-2; cdr3_aa: ATELRNYGYT
v_call: TRBV15; clone_size: -; j_call: TRBJ2-3; cdr3_aa: ATETSGGADTQY
v_call: TRBV10-3; clone_size: -; j_call: TRBJ2-2; cdr3_aa: AISERRGEELF
v_call: TRBV2; clone_size: large; j_call: TRBJ2-7; cdr3_aa: ASAQAEGDEQY
v_call: TRBV20-1; clone_size: -; j_call: TRBJ2-7; cdr3_aa: SARAAGTGGVREQY
v_call: TRBV3-2; clone_size: many; j_call: TRBJ1-1; cdr3_aa: ASSQDLGTESEAF
v_call: TRBV7-9; clone_size: few; j_call: TRBJ2-5; cdr3_aa: ASSSIPHGESETQY
v_call: TRBV7-9; clone_size: -; j_call: TRBJ2-3; cdr3_aa: ASSFRDAQY
v_call: TRBV7-2; clone_size: -; j_call: TRBJ2-5; cdr3_aa: ASSFGEPETQY
v_call: TRBV7-6; clone_size: -; j_call: TRBJ1-5; cdr3_aa: ASSWEDSPVQPQH
v_call: TRBV6-1; clone_size: -; j_call: TRBJ2-5; cdr3_aa: ASSETSGGRETQY
v_call: TRBV7-8; clone_size: few; j_call: TRBJ2-3; cdr3_aa: ASSLGQGGTDTQY